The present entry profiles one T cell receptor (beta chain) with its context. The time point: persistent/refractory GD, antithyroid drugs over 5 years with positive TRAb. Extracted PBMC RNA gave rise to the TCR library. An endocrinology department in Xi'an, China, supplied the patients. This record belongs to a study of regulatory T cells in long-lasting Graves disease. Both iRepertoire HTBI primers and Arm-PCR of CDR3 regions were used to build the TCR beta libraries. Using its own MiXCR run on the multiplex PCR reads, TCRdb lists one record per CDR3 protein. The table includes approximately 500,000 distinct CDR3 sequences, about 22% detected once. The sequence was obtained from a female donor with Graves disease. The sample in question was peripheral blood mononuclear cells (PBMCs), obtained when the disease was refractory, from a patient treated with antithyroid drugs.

CDR3 coding DNA: TGTGCCTGGTCTGTTCTCGCCTACGAGCAGTACTTC. It is translated as CAWSVLAYEQYF. The chain links TRBV30 to TRBJ2-7; D not resolved. With 5 bases removed from V and 2 bases from J, the gap between germline ends came to 10 bases. CDR3 length: 12 amino acids. Looked up from germline, CDR1 is GTSNPN and CDR2 is SVGIG (reference sequence).